This passage covers 16 T cell receptor beta chains from one sample sequenced in a study of CD8 T cells in Susac syndrome. Random hexamers were used to reverse transcribe the RNA input (about 0.5 to 1 ug). TCRdb analysed the immunoSEQ multiplex PCR reads with MiXCR anew, one entry per CDR3 protein. The table has under 200,000 distinct CDR3 sequences, nearly 97% seen once. Input material: CD4+ T cells from PBMCs. The receptors derive from a human donor with Susac syndrome.

The J gene is TRBJ1-1, the V gene TRBV18, with TRBD1 matching over 9 bases. CDR3 length equals 15 residues. The V gene end was trimmed by 3 bases and the J gene end by 5 bases; junction bases not matched to a gene: 7. The germline CDR1 and CDR2 sequences are KGHSH and LQKENI. The CDR3 spells CASSPRGQGKTEAFF. In DNA, the CDR3 is TGTGCCAGCTCACCTAGAGGACAGGGGAAAACTGAAGCTTTCTTT.

Here the CDR3 DNA reads TGTGCCACCCCCGACAGGGCCGGGAATGGCTACACCTTC. The encoded protein is CATPDRAGNGYTF. The J gene is TRBJ1-2, the V gene TRBV25-1; TRBD1 matches 7 bases. The CDR3 covers 13 residues. Germline CDR1 is MGHDK and CDR2 is SYGVNS. V lost 10 bases and J lost 6; bases outside the gene matches: 11.

CDR3 in amino acids: CASSIGGRSYEQYF. The CDR3 coding sequence is TGTGCCAGTAGTATCGGCGGTCGGAGCTACGAGCAGTACTTC. The J gene is TRBJ2-7, the V gene TRBV19; D uncertain. V shed 3 bases and J shed 3 bases, with 12 bases lying between them. Germline V gives CDR1 LNHDA, CDR2 SQIVND (reference sequence). CDR3 length: 14 residues.

J is TRBJ1-5 and V is TRBV10-3; D call uncertain. The CDR3 consists of 14 residues. Trimming removed 2 bases from V and 0 bases from J, with 5 bases in between. CDR1 and CDR2 (germline): ENHRY, SYGVKD. The CDR3 spells CAISERDSNQPQHF. CDR3 in DNA: TGTGCCATCAGTGAGAGGGATAGCAATCAGCCCCAGCATTTT.

V is TRBV7-6 and J is TRBJ2-3; 7 bases line up with TRBD2. This CDR3 contains 17 residues. The trim removed 2 bases at V and 2 bases at J, leaving 10 bases unmatched. Germline V lookup: CDR1 SGHVS, CDR2 FNYEAQ. The CDR3: CASSLLAGGGFTDTQYF. CDR3 nucleotide sequence: TGTGCCAGCAGCTTACTTGCTGGCGGGGGATTCACAGATACGCAGTATTTT.

The gene calls are TRBV20-1 and TRBJ1-6; 7 bases line up with TRBD1. CDR1 is DFQATT, CDR2 SNEGSKA, per germline (reference sequence). V lost 4 bases to trimming and J lost 9 bases; unmatched junction nucleotides: 6. There are 13 residues in the CDR3. This CDR3 is CSATATGSSPLHF. CDR3 nucleotides: TGCAGTGCTACCGCGACAGGGAGTTCACCCCTCCACTTT.

The V and J genes are TRBV19 and TRBJ2-3; possibly TRBD1 for D (6 bases). This CDR3 has 14 residues. The germline V gene has CDR1 LNHDA and CDR2 SQIVND (reference sequence). V was clipped by 6 bases and J by 3 bases, with 13 bases between them. The CDR3 spells CASRQGLKTDTQYF. DNA for the CDR3: TGTGCCAGTAGACAGGGTTTGAAGACAGATACGCAGTATTTT.

This chain links TRBV30 with TRBJ1-4, with 7 positions matching TRBD1. The CDR3 has 13 amino acids. Germline V gives CDR1 GTSNPN, CDR2 SVGIG (reference sequence). Losses at the gene ends were 3 bases for V and 3 bases for J; bases not matched to a gene: 1. The CDR3 loop reads CAWRGTANEKLFF. In DNA, the CDR3 is TGTGCCTGGAGAGGGACAGCTAATGAAAAACTGTTTTTT.

The CDR3 DNA reads TGTGCCTGGAGTGGGTACAGGGGCGCCGGGTCAGATACGCAGTATTTT. Translation: CAWSGYRGAGSDTQYF. The chain links TRBV30 to TRBJ2-3; 7 bases agree with TRBD1. The trim removed 1 base at V and 4 bases at J, leaving 11 bases unmatched. The CDR3 length is 16 residues. Germline V gives CDR1 GTSNPN, CDR2 SVGIG (reference sequence).

The chain employs TRBV6-5 and TRBJ2-3, with D possibly matching TRBD2 (6 bases). This CDR3 has 15 amino acids. The germline gives CDR1 MNHEY, CDR2 SVGAGI. Trimming stripped 2 bases from V and 5 bases from J, with 14 bases between. The CDR3 bases are TGTGCCAGCAGTTACGGGCGGGGCAGGAGAGATACGCAGTATTTT. It codes for CASSYGRGRRDTQYF.

The chain is built from TRBV7-6 and TRBJ1-6, with D maybe TRBD1 (6 bases). V was cut by 5 bases and J by 8 bases, with 16 bases left in between. The germline V gene encodes CDR1 SGHVS and CDR2 FNYEAQ. The CDR3 runs to 15 residues. The CDR3, as DNA: TGTGCCAGCAGCCTGATACAGGGAGTGGATTCACCCCTCCACTTT. It codes for CASSLIQGVDSPLHF.

This chain uses TRBV7-3 with TRBJ1-5; D unclear. Between the trimmed V and J ends, which lost 4 bases and 3 bases, there was a span of 7 bases. The CDR3 totals 13 residues. Looked up from germline, CDR1 is SGHTA and CDR2 is FQGTGA. The CDR3 region is CASSSSHNQPQHF. CDR3 DNA sequence: TGTGCCAGCAGCTCGTCACACAATCAGCCCCAGCATTTT. Filled out from reference TRBV7-3 and TRBJ1-5, the complete variable domain reads GAGVSQTPSNKVTEKGKYVELRCDPISGHTALYWYRQSLGQGPEFLIYFQGTGAADDSGLPNDRFFAVRPEGSVSTLKIQRTERGDSAVYLCASSSSHNQPQHFGDGTRLSIL.

This rearrangement joins TRBV27 to TRBJ2-6; D gene unclear. Germline CDR1 reads MNHEY; CDR2 reads SMNVEV (reference sequence). The length of the CDR3 is 16 residues. V lost 5 bases to trimming and J lost 0 bases, with 11 bases between them. Written as DNA, the CDR3 is TGTGCCAGCAGTAGGACCCTCCCCTCTGGGGCCAACGTCCTGACTTTC. Translation gives CASSRTLPSGANVLTF.

The chain carries TRBV25-1 and TRBJ1-1; a weak D match, TRBD1 (6 bases). This CDR3 has 14 residues. The germline V gene has CDR1 MGHDK and CDR2 SYGVNS. V lost 2 bases to trimming and J lost 1 base, with 8 bases between them. The CDR3 DNA sequence: TGTGCCAGCAGTGAAGACAGGTGGAACACTGAAGCTTTCTTT. This sequence encodes CASSEDRWNTEAFF. Combining the CDR3 with reference TRBV25-1 and TRBJ1-1 gives the whole variable domain EADIYQTPRYLVIGTGKKITLECSQTMGHDKMYWYQQDPGMELHLIHYSYGVNSTEKGDLSSESTVSRIRTEHFPLTLESARPSHTSQYLCASSEDRWNTEAFFGQGTRLTVV.

This chain joins TRBV30 and TRBJ2-3, with D tentatively TRBD2 (6 bases). The CDR3 extends over 13 amino acids. Trimming cost V 5 bases and J 2 bases, with 11 bases left between them. Germline CDR1 reads GTSNPN; CDR2 reads SVGIG (reference sequence). The CDR3 protein is CAWAGGPTDTQYF. CDR3 in DNA: TGTGCCTGGGCCGGGGGACCCACAGATACGCAGTATTTT.

This sequence joins TRBV30 and TRBJ1-1; TRBD1 aligns across 7 bases. This CDR3 comprises 13 residues. CDR1 is GTSNPN and CDR2 is SVGIG in the germline V gene (reference sequence). With V trimmed by 5 bases and J by 0 bases, 3 bases remained unmatched. The CDR3 is CAWRDSMNTEAFF. The CDR3 DNA sequence: TGTGCCTGGCGGGACAGCATGAACACTGAAGCTTTCTTT.